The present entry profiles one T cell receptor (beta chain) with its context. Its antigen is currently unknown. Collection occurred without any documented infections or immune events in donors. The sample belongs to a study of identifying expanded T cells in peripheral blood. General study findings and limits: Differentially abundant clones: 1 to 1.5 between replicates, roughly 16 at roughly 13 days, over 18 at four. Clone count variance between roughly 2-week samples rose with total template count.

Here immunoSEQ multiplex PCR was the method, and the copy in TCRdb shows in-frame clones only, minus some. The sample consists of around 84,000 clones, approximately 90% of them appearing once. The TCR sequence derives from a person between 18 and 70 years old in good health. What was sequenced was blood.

The CDR3 DNA reads TGTGCCAGCAGCGTAGTTTCAGGGTCTGAAGCTTTCTTT. Encoded protein: CASSVVSGSEAFF. The chain joins TRBV9 to TRBJ1-1; D might be TRBD1 (5 bases). V was pared by 0 bases and J by 6 bases, with 9 bases between. This CDR3 is 13 amino acids long. The germline gives CDR1 SGDLS, CDR2 YYNGEE.